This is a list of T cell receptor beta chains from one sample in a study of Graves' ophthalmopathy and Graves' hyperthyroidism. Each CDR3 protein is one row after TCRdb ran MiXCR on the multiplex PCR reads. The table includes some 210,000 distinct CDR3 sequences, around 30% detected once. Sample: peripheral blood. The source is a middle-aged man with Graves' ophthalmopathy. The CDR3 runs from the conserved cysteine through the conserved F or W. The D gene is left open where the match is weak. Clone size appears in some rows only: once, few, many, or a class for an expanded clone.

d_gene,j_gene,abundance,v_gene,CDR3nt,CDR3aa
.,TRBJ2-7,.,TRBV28,TGTGCCAGCAGTTTATTTCACCCGACGGGAGAGCAGTACTTC,CASSLFHPTGEQYF
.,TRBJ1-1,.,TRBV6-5,TGTGCCAGCAGTTATACGGGAGTTCGGAACACTGAAGCTTTCTTT,CASSYTGVRNTEAFF
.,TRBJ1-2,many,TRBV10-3,TGTGCCACCACCCGGGGGGCGCGAGTGGAGAGTAATGGCTACACCTTC,CATTRGARVESNGYTF
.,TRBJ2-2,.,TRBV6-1,TGTGCCAGCCGACCAAACAGGGGGGGGACCGGGGAGCTGTTTTTT,CASRPNRGGTGELFF
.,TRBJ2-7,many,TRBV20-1,TGCAGTGCTATAAAAGGGTACGAGCAGTACTTC,CSAIKGYEQYF
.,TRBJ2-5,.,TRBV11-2,TGTGCCAGCAGCCTAAGGCCTGGGGCCAAAGAGACCCAGTACTTC,CASSLRPGAKETQYF
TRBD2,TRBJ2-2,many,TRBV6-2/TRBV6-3,TGTGCCAGCAGTTACTCAGGCGGGAGGGCCGTCGGCACCGGGGAGCTGTTTTTT,CASSYSGGRAVGTGELFF
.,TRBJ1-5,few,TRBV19,TGTGCCAGTAGTGAGCGACAGAGCAATCAGCCCCAGCATTTT,CASSERQSNQPQHF
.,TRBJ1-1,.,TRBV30,TGTGCCTGGAGTTTACAGGGAGGCGCTGAAGCTTTCTTT,CAWSLQGGAEAFF
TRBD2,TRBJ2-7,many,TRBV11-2,TGTGCCAGCAGCTCCGTATCCGGGACTAGCGGCTACGAGCAGTACTTC,CASSSVSGTSGYEQYF
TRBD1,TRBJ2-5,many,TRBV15,TGTGCCACCAGCAGAGAACAGGGGCCGACGGAGACCCAGTACTTC,CATSREQGPTETQYF
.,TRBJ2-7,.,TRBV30,TGTGCCTGGAGGGGGTTCCCCGCCTACGAGCAGTACTTC,CAWRGFPAYEQYF
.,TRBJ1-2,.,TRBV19,TGTGCCAGTAGTATAGATCGGGGAGGGAATAACTATGGCTACACCTTC,CASSIDRGGNNYGYTF
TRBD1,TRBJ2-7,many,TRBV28,TGTGCCAGCAGTTGGACAGGGAGGTCATACGAGCAGTACTTC,CASSWTGRSYEQYF
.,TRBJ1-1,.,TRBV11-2,TGTGCCAGCAGCTTAGATCCTTCTGGACACACTGAAGCTTTCTTT,CASSLDPSGHTEAFF
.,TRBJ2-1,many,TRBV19,TGTGCCAGTACCCACCAGTTGTTTGATGAGCAGTTCTTC,CASTHQLFDEQFF
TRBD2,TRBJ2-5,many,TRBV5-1,TGCGCCAGCAGCCAAGGGACTAGCGGCTCCGAAGAGACCCAGTACTTC,CASSQGTSGSEETQYF
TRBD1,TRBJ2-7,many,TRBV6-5,TGTGCCAGCAGCCGGACAGGGCCTACTTACGAGCAGTACTTC,CASSRTGPTYEQYF
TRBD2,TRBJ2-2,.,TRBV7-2,TGTGCCAGCAGCTTAACACCTAGCGGGAGGGGGGAGCTGTTTTTT,CASSLTPSGRGELFF
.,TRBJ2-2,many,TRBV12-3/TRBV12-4,TGTGCCAGCAGAGGGGCGAGCCCTGCGGAGCTGTTTTTT,CASRGASPAELFF
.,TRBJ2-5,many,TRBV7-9,TGTGCCAGCAGCTTATCAACAGGTCAAGAGACCCAGTACTTC,CASSLSTGQETQYF
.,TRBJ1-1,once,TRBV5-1,TGCGCCAGCAGCTTGGATGGGAACCCAAACACTGAAGCTTTCTTT,CASSLDGNPNTEAFF
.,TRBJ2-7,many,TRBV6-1,TGTGCCAGCAGTGAAGATGGGTATAGATTCGCGGAGTACTTC,CASSEDGYRFAEYF
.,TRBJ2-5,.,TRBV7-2,TGTGCCAGCAGCTTAAGGGCGGAACGGGAGAAGACCCAGTACTTC,CASSLRAEREKTQYF
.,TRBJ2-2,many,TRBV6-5,TGTGCCAGCAGTTACGCCGAGGGCCCCGGGGAGCTGTTTTTT,CASSYAEGPGELFF
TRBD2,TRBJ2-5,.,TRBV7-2,TGTGCCAGCAGCCCCAGCGGGAGGGAACAAGAGACCCAGTACTTC,CASSPSGREQETQYF
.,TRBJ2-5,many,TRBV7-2,TGTGCCAGCAGCTTAAGAGTCAGGCTGGGAGAGACCCAGTACTTC,CASSLRVRLGETQYF
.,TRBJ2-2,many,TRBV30,TGTGCCTGGGCACCGAAGACCGGGGAGCTGTTTTTT,CAWAPKTGELFF
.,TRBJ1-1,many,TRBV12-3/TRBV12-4,TGTGCCAGCAGTTTAGGAAAGACTGATAAAGCTTTCTTT,CASSLGKTDKAFF
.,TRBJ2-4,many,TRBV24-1,TGTGCCACCAGTGATTTCCCAGCGGACATTCAGTACTTC,CATSDFPADIQYF
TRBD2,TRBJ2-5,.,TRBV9,TGTGCCAGCAGCGTCTCTAGCGGGATGGAGACCCAGTACTTC,CASSVSSGMETQYF
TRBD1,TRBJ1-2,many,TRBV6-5,TGTGCCAGCAGTTCGCCCGACAGGGGGCCTTATGGCTACACCTTC,CASSSPDRGPYGYTF
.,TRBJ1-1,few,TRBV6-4,TGTGCCACCAGGACGTACTCGAACACTGAAGCTTTCTTT,CATRTYSNTEAFF
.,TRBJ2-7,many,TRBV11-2,TGTGCCAGCAGCTTAGAGCTTTCTGCCGTCCACGAGCAGTACTTC,CASSLELSAVHEQYF
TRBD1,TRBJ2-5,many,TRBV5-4,TGTGCCAGCAGCCATGACAGGGGGCGGAGGGAGACCCAGTACTTC,CASSHDRGRRETQYF
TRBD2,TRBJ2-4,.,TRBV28,TGTGCCAGCAGGATCGGGGGGGTAGCCAAAAACATTCAGTACTTC,CASRIGGVAKNIQYF
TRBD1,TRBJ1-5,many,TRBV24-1,TGTGCCACCAGTGATACCGGACAGGGGCTCAATCAGCCCCAGCATTTT,CATSDTGQGLNQPQHF
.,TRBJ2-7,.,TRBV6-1,TGTGCCAGCAGTAAGGACTTCTACGAGCAGTACTTC,CASSKDFYEQYF
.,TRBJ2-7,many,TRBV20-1,TGCAGTGCTGCCAACCACAGGGAATCCTACGAGCAGTACTTC,CSAANHRESYEQYF
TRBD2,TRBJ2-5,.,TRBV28,TGTGCCAGCATCACTAGCGGGAGCGAGACCCAGTACTTC,CASITSGSETQYF
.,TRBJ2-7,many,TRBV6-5,TGTGCCAGCAGCGCCCCCCGGGCAGCCTACGAGCAGTACTTC,CASSAPRAAYEQYF
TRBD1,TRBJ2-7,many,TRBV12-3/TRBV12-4,TGTGCCAGCAGCCGACGGGACAGGGGCTACGAGCAGTACTTC,CASSRRDRGYEQYF
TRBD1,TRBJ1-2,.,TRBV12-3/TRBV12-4,TGTGCCAGCAGTGCTCAGGGGGCAGGTTATGGCTACACCTTC,CASSAQGAGYGYTF
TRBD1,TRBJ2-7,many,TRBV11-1,TGTGCCAGCAGCTCGTCGTCACCGGGACAGGGTTCTAACGAGCAGTACTTC,CASSSSSPGQGSNEQYF
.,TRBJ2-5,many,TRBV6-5,TGTGCCAGCAGCATACTTCAATGGGGAACCGAAGAGACCCAGTACTTC,CASSILQWGTEETQYF
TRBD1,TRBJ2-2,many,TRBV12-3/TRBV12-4,TGTGCCAGCGAGGACAGGGTATTGTTCGATAGCACCGGGGAGCTGTTTTTT,CASEDRVLFDSTGELFF
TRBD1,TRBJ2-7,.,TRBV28,TGTGCCAGCAATCCCCCACAGGGGTATTCCTACGAGCAGTACTTC,CASNPPQGYSYEQYF
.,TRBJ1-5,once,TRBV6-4,TGTGCCAGCAGTGAAGTGCGAGGTCAGCCCCAGCATTTT,CASSEVRGQPQHF
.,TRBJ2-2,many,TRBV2,TGTGCCAGCAGTCACCGGGGCGCCGGGGAGCTGTTTTTT,CASSHRGAGELFF